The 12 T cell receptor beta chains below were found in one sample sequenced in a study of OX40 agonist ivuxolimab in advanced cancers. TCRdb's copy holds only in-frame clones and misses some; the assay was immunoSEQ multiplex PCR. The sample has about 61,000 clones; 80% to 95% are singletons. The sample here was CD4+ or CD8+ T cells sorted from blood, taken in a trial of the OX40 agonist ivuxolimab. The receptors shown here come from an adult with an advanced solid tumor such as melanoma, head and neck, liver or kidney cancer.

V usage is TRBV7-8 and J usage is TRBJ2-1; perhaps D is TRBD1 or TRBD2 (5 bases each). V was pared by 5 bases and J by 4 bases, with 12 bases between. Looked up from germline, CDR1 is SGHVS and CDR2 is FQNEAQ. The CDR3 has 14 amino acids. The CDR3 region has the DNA TGTGCCAGCAGCCCCGGGACCGGGTACAATGAGCAGTTCTTC. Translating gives CASSPGTGYNEQFF.

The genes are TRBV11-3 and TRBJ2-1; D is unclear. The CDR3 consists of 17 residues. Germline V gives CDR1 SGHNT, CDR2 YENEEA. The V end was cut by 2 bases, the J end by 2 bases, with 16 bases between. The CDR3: CASSLNWIGRTYNEQFF. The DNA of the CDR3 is TGTGCCAGCAGCTTAAACTGGATCGGGCGTACCTACAATGAGCAGTTCTTC.

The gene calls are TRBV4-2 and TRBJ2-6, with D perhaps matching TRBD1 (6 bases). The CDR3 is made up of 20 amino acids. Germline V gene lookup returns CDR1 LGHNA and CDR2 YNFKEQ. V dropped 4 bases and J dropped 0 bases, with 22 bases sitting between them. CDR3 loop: CASSLKMSGVVSSGANVLTF. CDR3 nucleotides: TGTGCCAGCAGCCTCAAGATGTCAGGGGTTGTCTCCTCTGGGGCCAACGTCCTGACTTTC.

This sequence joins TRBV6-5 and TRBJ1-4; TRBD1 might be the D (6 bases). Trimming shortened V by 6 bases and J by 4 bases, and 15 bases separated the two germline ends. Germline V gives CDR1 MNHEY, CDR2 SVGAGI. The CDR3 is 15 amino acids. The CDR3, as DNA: TGTGCCAGCAGCGACCAGGGGTTCGTTAATGAAAAACTGTTTTTT. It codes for CASSDQGFVNEKLFF.

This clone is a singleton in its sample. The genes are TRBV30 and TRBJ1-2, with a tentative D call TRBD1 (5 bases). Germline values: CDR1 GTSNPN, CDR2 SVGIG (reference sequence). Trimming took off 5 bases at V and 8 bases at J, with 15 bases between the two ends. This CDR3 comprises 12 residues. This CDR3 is CAWEDGARGYTF. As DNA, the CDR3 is TGTGCCTGGGAGGACGGGGCTCGGGGCTACACCTTC. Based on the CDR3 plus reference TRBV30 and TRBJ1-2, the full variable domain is SQTIHQWPATLVQPVGSPLSLECTVEGTSNPNLYWYRQAAGRGLQLLFYSVGIGQISSEVPQNLSASRPQDRQFILSSKKLLLSDSGFYLCAWEDGARGYTFGSGTRLTVV.

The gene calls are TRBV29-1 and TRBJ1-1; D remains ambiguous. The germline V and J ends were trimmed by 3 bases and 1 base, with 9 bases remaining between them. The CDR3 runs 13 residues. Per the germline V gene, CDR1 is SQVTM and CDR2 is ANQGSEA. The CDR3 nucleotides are TGCAGCGTTGAGAGCGCAGGGAACACTGAAGCTTTCTTT. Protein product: CSVESAGNTEAFF. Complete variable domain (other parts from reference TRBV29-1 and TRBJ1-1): SAVISQKPSRDICQRGTSLTIQCQVDSQVTMMFWYRQQPGQSLTLIATANQGSEATYESGFVIDKFPISRPNLTFSTLTVSNMSPEDSSIYLCSVESAGNTEAFFGQGTRLTVV.

The CDR3 coding sequence is TGCGCCAGCAGCCTCGGACAGGGGGCGTCTGAGCTGTTTTTT. The encoded protein is CASSLGQGASELFF. V usage is TRBV4-3 and J usage is TRBJ1-4; 11 bases agree with TRBD1. This CDR3 contains 14 residues. V shed 4 bases and J 14 bases; nucleotides not matched to a gene: 9. Germline assignment: CDR1 LGHNA and CDR2 YSLEER.

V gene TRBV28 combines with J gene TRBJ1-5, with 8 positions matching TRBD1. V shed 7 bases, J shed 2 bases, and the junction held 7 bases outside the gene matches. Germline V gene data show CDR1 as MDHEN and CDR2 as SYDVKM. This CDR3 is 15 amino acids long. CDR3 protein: CASTVRGQGNQPQHF. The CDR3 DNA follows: TGTGCCAGCACCGTCAGGGGACAGGGCAATCAGCCCCAGCATTTT.

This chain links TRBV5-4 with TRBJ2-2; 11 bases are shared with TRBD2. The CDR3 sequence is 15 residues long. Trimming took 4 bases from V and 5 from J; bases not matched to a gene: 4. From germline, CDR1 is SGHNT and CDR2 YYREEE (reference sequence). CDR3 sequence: CASSVLAGVTGELFF. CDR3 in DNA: TGTGCCAGCAGCGTACTAGCGGGAGTTACCGGGGAGCTGTTTTTT.

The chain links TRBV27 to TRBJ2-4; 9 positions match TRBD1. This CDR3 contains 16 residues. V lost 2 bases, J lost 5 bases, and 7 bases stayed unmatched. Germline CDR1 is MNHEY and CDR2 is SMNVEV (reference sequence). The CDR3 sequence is CASSLTGQGVENIQYF. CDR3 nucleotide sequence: TGTGCCAGCAGTTTAACGGGACAGGGTGTTGAAAACATTCAGTACTTC.

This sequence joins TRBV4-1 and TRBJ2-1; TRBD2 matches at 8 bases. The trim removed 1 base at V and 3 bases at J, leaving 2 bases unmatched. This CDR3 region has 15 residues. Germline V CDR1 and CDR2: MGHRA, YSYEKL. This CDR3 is CASSQAGTSYNEQFF. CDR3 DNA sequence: TGCGCCAGCAGCCAAGCCGGGACTAGCTACAATGAGCAGTTCTTC.

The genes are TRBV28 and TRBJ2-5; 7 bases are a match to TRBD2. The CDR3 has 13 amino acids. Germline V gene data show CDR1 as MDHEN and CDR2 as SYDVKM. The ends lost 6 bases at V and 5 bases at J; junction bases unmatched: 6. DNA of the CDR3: TGTGCCAGCAGCCGCTGGGGGGGGGAGACCCAGTACTTC. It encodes CASSRWGGETQYF.